Listed below are T cell receptor beta chains from one sample, sequenced in a study of shared clonotypes between healthy human individuals. Some clones are missing from TCRdb's copy, which holds only in-frame ones; the method was immunoSEQ multiplex PCR. Of some 2,400,000 clones listed, under 97% are singletons. The source material was naive CD4+ T cells sorted from blood. These receptors were collected from a man between 18 and 29 years old in good health. CDR3s include the opening cysteine and the closing phenylalanine or tryptophan. The order of the fields is J gene, D gene, V gene, CDR3 protein, CDR3 DNA. D genes are given only for firm matches.

j_call: TRBJ1-1; d_call: NA; v_call: TRBV2; cdr3_aa: CASRPTILLLHTEAFF; cdr3_nt: TGTGCCAGCAGGCCCACCATATTACTGCTCCACACTGAAGCTTTCTTT
j_call: TRBJ1-2; d_call: TRBD1; v_call: TRBV5-1; cdr3_aa: CASSWDSSRIGYTF; cdr3_nt: TGCGCCAGCAGCTGGGACAGTTCCCGTATCGGCTACACCTTC
j_call: TRBJ2-2; d_call: NA; v_call: TRBV15; cdr3_aa: CATSGSLIAGELFF; cdr3_nt: TGTGCCACCAGCGGCAGTTTGATTGCCGGGGAGCTGTTTTTT
j_call: TRBJ2-5; d_call: TRBD1; v_call: TRBV7-2; cdr3_aa: CASSWGQFTETQYF; cdr3_nt: TGTGCCAGCAGCTGGGGACAGTTCACAGAGACCCAGTACTTC
j_call: TRBJ1-5; d_call: NA; v_call: TRBV7-2; cdr3_aa: CASNVGGQGQPQHF; cdr3_nt: TGTGCCAGCAACGTGGGAGGGCAAGGTCAGCCCCAGCATTTT
j_call: TRBJ2-2; d_call: NA; v_call: TRBV11-2; cdr3_aa: CASSLGRAGELFF; cdr3_nt: TGTGCCAGCAGCTTAGGTCGGGCCGGGGAGCTGTTTTTT
j_call: TRBJ2-5; d_call: TRBD2; v_call: TRBV5-1; cdr3_aa: CASSLSGTNSETQYF; cdr3_nt: TGCGCCAGCAGCTTGTCCGGGACTAACAGCGAGACCCAGTACTTC
j_call: TRBJ2-7; d_call: TRBD1; v_call: TRBV6-6; cdr3_aa: CASRGFGTGFYEQYF; cdr3_nt: TGTGCCAGCAGGGGATTTGGGACAGGCTTCTACGAGCAGTACTTC
j_call: TRBJ1-2; d_call: NA; v_call: TRBV7-9; cdr3_aa: CASSRGQRAPNYGYTF; cdr3_nt: TGTGCCAGCAGTCGCGGACAGCGAGCCCCTAACTATGGCTACACCTTC
j_call: TRBJ1-4; d_call: NA; v_call: TRBV15; cdr3_aa: CATSRDIQEKLFF; cdr3_nt: TGTGCCACCAGCAGAGATATCCAAGAAAAACTGTTTTTT
j_call: TRBJ2-5; d_call: TRBD1; v_call: TRBV5-1; cdr3_aa: CASSVQGRIKTQYF; cdr3_nt: TGCGCCAGCAGCGTACAGGGGCGGATAAAGACCCAGTACTTC
j_call: TRBJ1-2; d_call: NA; v_call: TRBV28; cdr3_aa: CASSPKMDRGYTF; cdr3_nt: TGTGCCAGCAGCCCAAAGATGGATCGTGGCTACACCTTC
j_call: TRBJ2-1; d_call: NA; v_call: TRBV10-3; cdr3_aa: CAISDSYGLYNEQFF; cdr3_nt: TGTGCCATCAGTGATTCTTACGGCCTCTACAATGAGCAGTTCTTC
j_call: TRBJ2-1; d_call: NA; v_call: TRBV6-5; cdr3_aa: CASSYSEAQEQFF; cdr3_nt: TGTGCCAGCAGTTACTCCGAAGCCCAGGAGCAGTTCTTC
j_call: TRBJ2-4; d_call: TRBD1; v_call: TRBV18; cdr3_aa: CASSSNRGHIQYF; cdr3_nt: TGTGCCAGCTCATCGAACAGGGGACACATTCAGTACTTC
j_call: TRBJ2-1; d_call: NA; v_call: TRBV10-1; cdr3_aa: CASSHRRGDEQFF; cdr3_nt: TGCGCCAGCAGCCACCGGAGGGGGGATGAGCAGTTCTTC
j_call: TRBJ2-1; d_call: TRBD1; v_call: TRBV18; cdr3_aa: CASSPSGGSGHNEQFF; cdr3_nt: TGTGCCAGCTCACCCTCAGGGGGCTCCGGTCACAATGAGCAGTTCTTC
j_call: TRBJ2-2; d_call: NA; v_call: TRBV4-1; cdr3_aa: CASSLLPGPGELFF; cdr3_nt: TGCGCCAGCAGCCTTCTCCCAGGTCCCGGGGAGCTGTTTTTT
j_call: TRBJ1-4; d_call: TRBD1; v_call: TRBV28; cdr3_aa: CASSLGQGVINEKLFF; cdr3_nt: TGTGCCAGCAGTTTGGGACAGGGGGTAATTAATGAAAAACTGTTTTTT
j_call: TRBJ2-7; d_call: NA; v_call: TRBV7-9; cdr3_aa: CASSRDSLHEQYF; cdr3_nt: TGTGCCAGCAGCCGAGACAGCCTCCACGAGCAGTACTTC
j_call: TRBJ2-7; d_call: NA; v_call: TRBV4-1; cdr3_aa: CASSQGGAREQYF; cdr3_nt: TGCGCCAGCAGCCAAGGGGGGGCTCGTGAGCAGTACTTC
j_call: TRBJ2-5; d_call: NA; v_call: TRBV9; cdr3_aa: CASSVAQGGGETQYF; cdr3_nt: TGTGCCAGCAGCGTAGCGCAGGGCGGAGGGGAGACCCAGTACTTC
j_call: TRBJ2-7; d_call: NA; v_call: TRBV28; cdr3_aa: CASSWGRYEQYF; cdr3_nt: TGTGCCAGCAGTTGGGGAAGGTACGAGCAGTACTTC
j_call: TRBJ2-7; d_call: NA; v_call: TRBV15; cdr3_aa: CATSREGQGGYEQYF; cdr3_nt: TGTGCCACCAGCAGAGAGGGCCAGGGGGGGTACGAGCAGTACTTC
j_call: TRBJ1-5; d_call: NA; v_call: TRBV10-3; cdr3_aa: CAISESQTSGQPQHF; cdr3_nt: TGTGCCATCAGTGAGTCGCAGACCTCGGGGCAGCCCCAGCATTTT
j_call: TRBJ2-2; d_call: NA; v_call: TRBV18; cdr3_aa: CASSPPMLAVNTGELFF; cdr3_nt: TGTGCCAGCTCACCACCTATGCTAGCCGTTAACACCGGGGAGCTGTTTTTT